This T cell receptor (beta chain) derives from a study of CD8+ T cells in alopecia areata. Extraction and reverse transcription of RNA yielded cDNA as the sequencing template. Produced via immunoSEQ multiplex PCR; TCRdb's table is partial and in-frame only. The table records 150,000 or so clones, about 60% of them present only once. General observations from the study: Clarity of TCR sharing across patients fell short of that in mice, possibly HLA-related. An increase in clonality over normal scalp was evident in lesional scalp, especially alopecia totalis/universalis.

The CDR3 totals 12 residues. Germline CDR1 is GTSNPN and CDR2 is SVGIG (reference sequence). Trimming removed 4 bases from V and 4 bases from J, with 11 bases in between. Turning to this clone: Its antigen is unidentified. The identical CDR3 is also encoded by other nucleotide sequences in the sample.

The sorting of PBMCs gave CD4+ and CD8+ T cells. This TCR was sampled from a human donor in good health. V usage is TRBV30 and J usage is TRBJ2-7; maybe TRBD2 (6 bases). The sample taken for sequencing was CD4+ T cells sorted from blood. Here the CDR3 DNA reads TGTGCCTGGACTCAAGGAGGGTACGAGCAGTACTTC. This sequence encodes CAWTQGGYEQYF. Full variable domain (remainder filled in from reference TRBV30 and TRBJ2-7): SQTIHQWPATLVQPVGSPLSLECTVEGTSNPNLYWYRQAAGRGLQLLFYSVGIGQISSEVPQNLSASRPQDRQFILSSKKLLLSDSGFYLCAWTQGGYEQYFGPGTRLTVT.